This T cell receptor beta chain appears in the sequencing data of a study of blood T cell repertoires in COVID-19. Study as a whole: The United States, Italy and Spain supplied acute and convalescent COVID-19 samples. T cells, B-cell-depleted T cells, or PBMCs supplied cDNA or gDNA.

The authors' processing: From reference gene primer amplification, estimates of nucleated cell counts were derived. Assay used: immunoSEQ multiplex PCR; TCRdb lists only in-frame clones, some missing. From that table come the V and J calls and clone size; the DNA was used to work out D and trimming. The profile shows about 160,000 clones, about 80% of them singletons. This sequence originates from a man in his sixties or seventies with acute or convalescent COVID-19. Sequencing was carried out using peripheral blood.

The CDR3 DNA follows: TGTGCCAGCAGTTTCCCTGGACAGGTAGGCTACGAGCAGTACTTC. It is translated as CASSFPGQVGYEQYF. The chain links TRBV28 to TRBJ2-7; TRBD1 agrees at 7 bases. Losses at the gene ends were 3 bases for V and 3 bases for J; bases not matched to a gene: 8. This CDR3 is 15 amino acids long. Germline V gene lookup returns CDR1 MDHEN and CDR2 SYDVKM.